This TCR beta chain was retrieved from a study of T-cell reconstitution after alpha-beta-depleted transplantation in children. General observations from the study: The study reportedly traced alpha-beta T cells about two months after transplant to several hundred expanded graft clones.

V was pared by 0 bases and J by 3 bases, with 2 bases of the junction left unmatched. Germline assignment: CDR1 SGHAT and CDR2 FQNNGV. The CDR3 is 15 residues long. Regarding this clonotype: The antigen remains undetermined.

During its preparation, the TCRbeta library received unique molecular identifiers. MiXCR, run by TCRdb on the PCR reads, gives a single entry per CDR3 protein. The sample includes about 260,000 distinct CDR3 sequences, roughly 10% seen only once; the top ten take roughly a quarter. The chain recombines TRBV11-2 with TRBJ2-7, with 10 bases lining up with TRBD1. Sequenced here: peripheral blood, sampled 180 days after TCRalphabeta/CD19-depleted stem cell transplant. The TCR sequence derives from a male patient between 2 and 9 years old who had a stem cell transplant for chronic granulomatous disease, so the T cells may come from the graft donor. CDR3 coding DNA: TGTGCCAGCAGCTTAGACCGGGACAGGGGCTACGAGCAGTACTTC. Translating it yields CASSLDRDRGYEQYF.